This T cell receptor beta chain was observed in a study of shared clonotypes between healthy human individuals. Points from the study as a whole: Clonotype sharing across donors was expected to vary with sequencing depth. With four donors compared, 5% to 5.5% of naive CD4 clonotypes were shared.

Naivety among CD8 cells was defined by CD45RO negativity and positive CCR7 selection, thereby excluding terminally differentiated effector memory CD45RA+ cells. Germline CDR1 SGHRS, CDR2 YFSETQ. CDR3 length: 15 residues. Trimming cost V 4 bases and J 4 bases; bases outside gene matches: 7. Assay execution proceeded at the deep level. Data came from immunoSEQ multiplex PCR; TCRdb stores just in-frame clones and leaves some out. In the table there are about 870,000 clones, about 92% of which are singletons. Notes on this clone: Its antigen is not identified.

Sequences were obtained from naive CD8+ T cells sorted from blood. The sequence came from a man between 25 and 39 years old in good health. This chain uses TRBV5-1 with TRBJ2-1; 8 bases map to TRBD1. CDR3 DNA: TGCGCCAGCAGCAAGACAGGGGACGGATACAATGAGCAGTTCTTC. Its protein product is CASSKTGDGYNEQFF.